This is a list of T cell receptor beta chains from one sample in a study of CD8 T cells in ankylosing spondylitis. One entry per CDR3 protein results from TCRdb running MiXCR on the 5' RACE reads. This table holds 350,000 to 400,000 distinct CDR3 sequences, about 20% found once. Sequences were obtained from blood, either unsorted or a sorted T cell fraction (not recorded which). These receptors originate from a male donor with ankylosing spondylitis or in good health (not recorded which). Each CDR3 is given with its conserved first and last residue. A D gene is named only where the DNA matches it firmly. Only some rows state a clone size, as once, few, many or a class for expanded clones.

J gene | clone size | V gene | D gene | CDR3 DNA | CDR3 protein
TRBJ2-3 | few | TRBV9 | . | TGTGCCAGCGGAATGGCTAGTCGGGATACGCAGTATTTT | CASGMASRDTQYF
TRBJ2-7 | few | TRBV12-3/TRBV12-4 | TRBD1 | TGTGCCAGCAGTTTGCCCGGGACAGGGGGCGACGAGCAGTACTTC | CASSLPGTGGDEQYF
TRBJ2-1 | few | TRBV3-1 | TRBD2 | TGTGCCACCCAAGCGGGGGGGCCCGTTATTCACAATGAGCAGTTCTTC | CATQAGGPVIHNEQFF
TRBJ2-1 | few | TRBV15 | . | TGTGCCACCAGCCTCTATCGCGTGGGTGATGAGCAGTTCTTC | CATSLYRVGDEQFF
TRBJ2-2 | . | TRBV2 | TRBD2 | TGTGCCAGCAGTATTGAGCGGGGGGTTCTCAACACCGGGGAGCTGTTTTTT | CASSIERGVLNTGELFF
TRBJ2-7 | . | TRBV9 | . | TGTGCCAGCAGCGTAGACACCCCTGATGAGCAGTACTTC | CASSVDTPDEQYF
TRBJ1-2 | . | TRBV13 | . | TGTGCCAGCAGCTTATTTAACGATGGCTACACCTTC | CASSLFNDGYTF
TRBJ2-1 | . | TRBV29-1 | . | TGCAGCGTTGAGGGTGGGGGCGATGAGCAGTTCTTC | CSVEGGGDEQFF
TRBJ2-5 | . | TRBV27 | TRBD1 | TGTGCCAGCAGTTTGACAGGGTGGGGGGAGACCCAGTACTTC | CASSLTGWGETQYF
TRBJ1-5 | . | TRBV5-6 | . | TGTGCCAGCAGCCCCCGGGGGCTGAATCAGCCCCAGCATTTT | CASSPRGLNQPQHF
TRBJ2-5 | . | TRBV4-1 | . | TGCGCCAGCAGCCAAGAGGGGGGTTCAGAGACCCAGTACTTC | CASSQEGGSETQYF
TRBJ2-7 | few | TRBV29-1 | . | TGCAGCGCTTCAAACAGGACCTACGAGCAGTACTTC | CSASNRTYEQYF
TRBJ1-2 | many | TRBV20-1 | . | TGCAGTGCAACAGACAGGACTAACTATGGCTACACCTTC | CSATDRTNYGYTF
TRBJ2-7 | few | TRBV4-2 | . | TGTGCCAGCAGCCACGGGGCGGATGATTACGAGCAGTACTTC | CASSHGADDYEQYF
TRBJ2-7 | few | TRBV5-1 | TRBD2 | TGCGCCAGCAGCCGCGGGACTAGCGGTACCTACGAGCAGTACTTC | CASSRGTSGTYEQYF
TRBJ2-7 | . | TRBV7-9 | TRBD2 | TGTGCCAGCAGCTTAGTGGGGCGGGGGGGTGCCTACGAGCAGTACTTC | CASSLVGRGGAYEQYF
TRBJ2-7 | . | TRBV5-6 | TRBD2 | TGTGCCAGCGGGCGGGGGGCCGACCCCTACGAGCAGTACTTC | CASGRGADPYEQYF
TRBJ2-3 | . | TRBV7-8 | TRBD2 | TGTGCCAGCAGCCTCCGGTGGGCGGGGGAGCTGGCAGATACGCAGTATTTT | CASSLRWAGELADTQYF
TRBJ2-7 | . | TRBV4-1 | . | TGCGCCAGCAGCCAAGTTCCCCCTGGGGACACCTCTTCCTACGAGCAGTACTTC | CASSQVPPGDTSSYEQYF
TRBJ2-1 | few | TRBV6-2/TRBV6-3 | . | TGTGCCAGCAGGGGGGCATTTTATGAGCAGTTCTTC | CASRGAFYEQFF
TRBJ2-1 | . | TRBV7-9 | . | TGTGCCCTCCGGGACGGAGAGTATGACCAGTTCTTC | CALRDGEYDQFF
TRBJ1-1 | few | TRBV15 | . | TGTGCCACCAGCAGAGATGCCCAGGGGACTGAAGCTTTCTTT | CATSRDAQGTEAFF
TRBJ2-6 | few | TRBV12-3/TRBV12-4 | . | TGTGCCAGCAGTCCCCACTCTGGGGCCAACGTCCTGACTTTC | CASSPHSGANVLTF
TRBJ2-6 | . | TRBV14 | TRBD1 | TGTGCCAGCAGCAAAACGGACAGGGTTGGGGCCAACGTCCTGACTTTC | CASSKTDRVGANVLTF
TRBJ1-2 | . | TRBV12-3/TRBV12-4 | . | TGTGCCAGCAGTTTACTACAGAACTATGGCTACACCTTC | CASSLLQNYGYTF
TRBJ2-7 | . | TRBV7-9 | TRBD2 | TGTGCCAGCAGCCGGGACTACAACTCCTACGAGCAGTACTTC | CASSRDYNSYEQYF
TRBJ2-7 | . | TRBV20-1 | TRBD2 | TGCAGTGCTAGAGATGGGACTAGCGGGGGGCACTCCTACGAGCAGTACTTC | CSARDGTSGGHSYEQYF
TRBJ2-2 | few | TRBV27 | TRBD2 | TGTGCCAGCAGTCCCCGGGACCGGGAGGACACCGGGGAGCTGTTTTTT | CASSPRDREDTGELFF
TRBJ2-1 | few | TRBV7-9 | TRBD1 | TGTGCCAGCAGCTTAAACGGACAGGGTGGCTTTTACAATGAGCAGTTCTTC | CASSLNGQGGFYNEQFF
TRBJ1-2 | many | TRBV29-1 | . | TGCAGCGTTGAAGGCGGCTATGGCTACACCTTC | CSVEGGYGYTF
TRBJ2-7 | . | TRBV27 | . | TGTGCCAGCAGGGAGGGACACCTTGCAGGGGAGCAGTACTTC | CASREGHLAGEQYF
TRBJ2-7 | . | TRBV4-1 | TRBD1 | TGCGCCAGCAGCCAAGTCGGACAGGGGGCTGACGAGCAGTACTTC | CASSQVGQGADEQYF
TRBJ1-2 | . | TRBV6-6 | . | TGTGCCAGCAGTTACGAGTTGGAAGGCTACACCTTC | CASSYELEGYTF
TRBJ1-1 | many | TRBV5-1 | TRBD1 | TGCGCCAGCAGCTGGGGACAGGGTGACACTGAAGCTTTCTTT | CASSWGQGDTEAFF
TRBJ1-6 | many | TRBV12-3/TRBV12-4 | . | TGTGCCAGCAGTTACTCCTATAATTCACCCCTCCACTTT | CASSYSYNSPLHF
TRBJ2-7 | . | TRBV12-3/TRBV12-4 | TRBD1 | TGTGCCAGCAGTTTAGCCCCGGGACAGGGTTCCGAGCAGTACTTC | CASSLAPGQGSEQYF
TRBJ1-2 | . | TRBV12-3/TRBV12-4 | . | TGTGCCAGCAGTCCCTCTCGACAGCCTATTAGTGGCTACACCTTC | CASSPSRQPISGYTF
TRBJ2-2 | few | TRBV29-1 | . | TGCAGCGTTGAATTGGGATCTATGAACACCGGGGAGCTGTTTTTT | CSVELGSMNTGELFF
TRBJ2-7 | few | TRBV6-1 | . | TGTGCCAGCAGTAGCTTTAGGACGGGAAACTACGAGCAGTACTTC | CASSSFRTGNYEQYF
TRBJ1-2 | few | TRBV2 | . | TGTGCCAGCAGTTCGGTACCCGGTGGGGACTATGGCTACACCTTC | CASSSVPGGDYGYTF
TRBJ2-3 | few | TRBV12-3/TRBV12-4 | . | TGTGCCAGCAGCGTAGGAGTCTCTACAGATACGCAGTATTTT | CASSVGVSTDTQYF
TRBJ2-7 | . | TRBV6-1 | . | TGTGCCAGCAGTACCGGGACTGGCTTTCCCTACGAGCAGTACTTC | CASSTGTGFPYEQYF
TRBJ2-3 | . | TRBV6-5 | . | TGTGCCAGCAGTTACGGTTACTCGGGGCCAGATACGCAGTATTTT | CASSYGYSGPDTQYF